This entry is about one TCR beta chain. Its antigen is as yet unknown. This sample is drawn from a study of vaccination effects on CD4 cells after COVID-19. Sequencing in the ViraFEST assay came after antigen-specific CD4+ T cells had been expanded with viral peptide pools, which were used to stimulate PBMC. A 10-day culture period preceded the isolation of CD4+ T cells. By PCR, the person was confirmed to have had SARS-CoV-2 infection between March and December 2020. Data came from immunoSEQ multiplex PCR; TCRdb stores just in-frame clones and leaves some out. This sample has approximately 40,000 clones, with approximately 70% found just once. The TCR was taken from a human donor who had a prior SARS-CoV-2 infection. This material consisted of CD4+ T cells from PBMCs cultured with a peptide pool, taken before COVID-19 vaccination.

CDR3 sequence (DNA): TGTGCCAGCAGCCCCCGTGGCGGGGAGACCTACGAGCAGTACTTC. It encodes CASSPRGGETYEQYF. This chain links TRBV5-4 with TRBJ2-7; the D gene is possibly TRBD2 (6 bases). Germline loops: CDR1 SGHNT, CDR2 YYREEE (reference sequence). Trimming took off 4 bases at V and 2 bases at J, with 16 bases between the two ends. The CDR3 is made up of 15 amino acids.